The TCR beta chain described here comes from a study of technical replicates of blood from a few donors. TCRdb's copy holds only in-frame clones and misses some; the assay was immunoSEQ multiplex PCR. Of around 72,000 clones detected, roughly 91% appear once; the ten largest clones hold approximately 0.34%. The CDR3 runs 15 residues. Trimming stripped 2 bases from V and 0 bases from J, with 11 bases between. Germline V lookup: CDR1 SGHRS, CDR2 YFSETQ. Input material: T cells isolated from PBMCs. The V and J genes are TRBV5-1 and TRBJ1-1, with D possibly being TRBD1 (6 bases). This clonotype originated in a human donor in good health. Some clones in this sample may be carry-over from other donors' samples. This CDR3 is CASSLSGDMNTEAFF. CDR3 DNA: TGCGCCAGCAGCTTATCTGGGGACATGAACACTGAAGCTTTCTTT.